This T cell receptor (beta chain) was retrieved from a study of cytomegalovirus exposure and HLA in healthy donors. Study overall: Of the donors genotyped, approximately 400 in all, 65% to 90% fell in the Caucasian-associated ancestry cluster.

Findings of the study overall: It has been reported that TCR beta sequences accurately predicted the HLA-A and HLA-B alleles of most subjects. Later analysis suggested most CMV-associated TCR beta chains were HLA-restricted.

Use of 60 Vbeta and 13 Jbeta primers characterized the PCR. Assay used: immunoSEQ multiplex PCR; TCRdb lists only in-frame clones, some missing. This sample has 110,000 to 150,000 clones, with about 71% found just once. All donors participated as healthy donors of bone marrow. The CDR3 runs to 14 residues. Germline V gene lookup returns CDR1 SGHAT and CDR2 FQNNGV. V was clipped by 5 bases and J by 5 bases, with 14 bases between them. This clone has more than one count but fewer than ten. The antigen is undetermined. The specimen sequenced was PBMCs. The chain combines TRBV11-2 with TRBJ2-3; perhaps TRBD1 as D (5 bases). The origin of this receptor is a woman aged 55-69 years in good health and CMV-seropositive. The CDR3 nucleotides read TGTGCCAGCAGCCTGTCACTCCAGGGAGATACGCAGTATTTT. As protein: CASSLSLQGDTQYF.